This T cell receptor beta chain is drawn from a study of shared clonotypes between healthy human individuals. About the study: Those who served as donors were two women and a few men between the ages of 18 and 49. Each donor's CD4 naive and CD4 memory cells filled three plates apiece, CD8 naive two, and CD8 memory one.

Points on this clone: Antigen specificity is unknown.

The repertoire was sequenced with immunoSEQ multiplex PCR; TCRdb's copy has only in-frame clones and lacks some. The data show roughly 1.5 million clones, approximately 98% seen once. The study's findings and limits: Naive subsets, compared against memory subsets, generally had larger estimated richness values.

In germline, CDR1 is SGHTA, CDR2 FQGNSA. Deletions cut 4 bases from V and 1 base from J, with 10 bases between. This CDR3 has 14 amino acids. The chain links TRBV7-2 to TRBJ2-5; no clear D. This receptor was taken from a man aged 30 to 45 in good health. Sequencing used naive CD4+ T cells sorted from blood. Described subset: CD45RA+ positively selected. The CDR3: CASSSTVGQETQYF. The DNA of the CDR3 is TGTGCCAGCAGCTCTACAGTAGGCCAAGAGACCCAGTACTTC. Full variable domain (outside the CDR3, taken from reference TRBV7-2 and TRBJ2-5): GAGVSQSPSNKVTEKGKDVELRCDPISGHTALYWYRQSLGQGLEFLIYFQGNSAPDKSGLPSDRFSAERTGGSVSTLTIQRTQQEDSAVYLCASSSTVGQETQYFGPGTRLLVL.